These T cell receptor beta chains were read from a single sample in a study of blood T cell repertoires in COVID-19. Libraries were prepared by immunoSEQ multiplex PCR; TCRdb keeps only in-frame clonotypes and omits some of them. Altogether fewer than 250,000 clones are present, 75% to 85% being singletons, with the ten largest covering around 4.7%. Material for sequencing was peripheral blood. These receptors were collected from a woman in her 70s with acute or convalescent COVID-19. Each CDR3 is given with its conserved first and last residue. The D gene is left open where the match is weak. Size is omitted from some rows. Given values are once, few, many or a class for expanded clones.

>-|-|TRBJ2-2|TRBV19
TGTGCCAGTAACCCCGACAGGCCTAACACCGGGGAGCTGTTTTTT
CASNPDRPNTGELFF
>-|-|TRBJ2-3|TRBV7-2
TGTGCCAGCAGCTCCTCGCGTTCTAGCACAGATACGCAGTATTTT
CASSSSRSSTDTQYF
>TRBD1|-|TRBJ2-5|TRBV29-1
TGCAGCGTTGCCTACTCCGGGACAGGGTGGGAAGAGACCCAGTACTTC
CSVAYSGTGWEETQYF
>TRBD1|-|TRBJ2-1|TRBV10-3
TGTGCCATCAGTGCAGACAGGGGGCAGTTCTTC
CAISADRGQFF
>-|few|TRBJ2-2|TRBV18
TGTGCCAGCTCACGGGGACAACGCAACACCGGGGAGCTGTTTTTT
CASSRGQRNTGELFF
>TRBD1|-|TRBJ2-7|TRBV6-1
TGTGCCAGCAGTGAAGCGGACAGGGGAATATACGAGCAGTACTTC
CASSEADRGIYEQYF
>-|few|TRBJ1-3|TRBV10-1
TGCGCCAGCAGCATAGACCAGGGTGGCTCTGGAAACACCATATATTTT
CASSIDQGGSGNTIYF
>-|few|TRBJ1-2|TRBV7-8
TGTGCCAGCAGCTTAGGGGGGGGCAGGGTCGACTATGGCTACACCTTC
CASSLGGGRVDYGYTF
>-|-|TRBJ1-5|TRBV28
TGTGCCAGCAGTTTATTGACAGCAAGCAATCAGCCCCAGCATTTT
CASSLLTASNQPQHF
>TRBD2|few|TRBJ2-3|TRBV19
TGTGCCAGTAGTATGAACGGAGGGACTAGTGGGGATACGCAGTATTTT
CASSMNGGTSGDTQYF
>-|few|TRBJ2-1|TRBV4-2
TGTGCCAGCAGCCAAGATCGAGTCCAATACAATGAGCAGTTCTTC
CASSQDRVQYNEQFF
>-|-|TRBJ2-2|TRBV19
TGTGCCAGTAGTGCACAAGTCAGGGTAGCCGGGGAGCTGTTTTTT
CASSAQVRVAGELFF
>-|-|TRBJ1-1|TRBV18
TGTGCCAGCTCACCACTCTCGGCTGAAGCTTTCTTT
CASSPLSAEAFF
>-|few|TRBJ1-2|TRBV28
TGTGCCAGTCGATCGACAGGAGACCCCACCTACTATGGCTACACCTTC
CASRSTGDPTYYGYTF
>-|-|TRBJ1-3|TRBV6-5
TGTGCCAGCAGAAACCGCCGGAGAGGAAACACCATATATTTT
CASRNRRRGNTIYF
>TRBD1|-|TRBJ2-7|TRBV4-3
TGCGCCAGCAGCCAAGATTACGGGACAGTTACCTACGAGCAGTACTTC
CASSQDYGTVTYEQYF
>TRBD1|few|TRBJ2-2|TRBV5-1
TGCGCCAGCAGCGTGAGGGGGCTCGACACCGGGGAGCTGTTTTTT
CASSVRGLDTGELFF
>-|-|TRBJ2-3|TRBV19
TGTGCCAGTAGTATCATCGGGTCCACGTGGGCAGATACGCAGTATTTT
CASSIIGSTWADTQYF
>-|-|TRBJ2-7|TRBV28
TGTGCCAGCAGTTTGGCGGGCCTTTTTAGCGACGAGCAGTACTTC
CASSLAGLFSDEQYF
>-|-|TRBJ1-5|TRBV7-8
TGTGCCAGCAGCGCGGCCGGGAAGGGCAATCAGCCCCAGCATTTT
CASSAAGKGNQPQHF
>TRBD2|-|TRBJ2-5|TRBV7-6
TGTGCCAGCAGCACACATGGAATCGGCGGGGGAGGGACCCAGTACTTC
CASSTHGIGGGGTQYF
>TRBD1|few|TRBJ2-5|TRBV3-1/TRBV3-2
TGTGCCAGCAGCCACCCGGACAGGGGACAATACCAAGAGACCCAGTACTTC
CASSHPDRGQYQETQYF
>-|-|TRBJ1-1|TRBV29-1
TGCAGCGTTGTAGGGGCCACTGAAGCTTTCTTT
CSVVGATEAFF
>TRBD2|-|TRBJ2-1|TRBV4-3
TGCGCCAGCAGCGCATTTACTAGCGGAGAGTACAATGAGCAGTTCTTC
CASSAFTSGEYNEQFF
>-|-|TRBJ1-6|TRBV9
TGTGCCAGCAGCGTAGTTACAGATAATTCACCCCTCCACTTT
CASSVVTDNSPLHF